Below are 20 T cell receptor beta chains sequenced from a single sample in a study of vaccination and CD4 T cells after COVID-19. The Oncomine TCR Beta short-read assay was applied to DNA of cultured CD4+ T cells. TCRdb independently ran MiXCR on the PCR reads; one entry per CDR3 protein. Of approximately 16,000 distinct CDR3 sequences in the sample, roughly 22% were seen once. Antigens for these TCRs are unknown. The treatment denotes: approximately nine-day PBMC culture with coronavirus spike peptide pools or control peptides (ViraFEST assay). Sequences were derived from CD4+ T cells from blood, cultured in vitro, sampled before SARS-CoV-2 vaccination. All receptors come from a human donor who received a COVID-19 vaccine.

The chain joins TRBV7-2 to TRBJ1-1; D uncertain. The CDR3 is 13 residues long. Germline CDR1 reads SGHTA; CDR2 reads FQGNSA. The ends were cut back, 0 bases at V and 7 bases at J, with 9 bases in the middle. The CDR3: CASSLAREGEAFF. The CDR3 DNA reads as TGTGCCAGCAGCTTAGCGAGGGAGGGTGAAGCTTTCTTT.

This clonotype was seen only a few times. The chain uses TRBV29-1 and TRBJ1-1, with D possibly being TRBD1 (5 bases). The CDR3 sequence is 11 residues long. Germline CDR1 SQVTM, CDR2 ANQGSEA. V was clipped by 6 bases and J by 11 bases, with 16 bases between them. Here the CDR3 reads CSVGDVGAAFF. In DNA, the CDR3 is TGCAGCGTGGGGGACGTCGGAGCGGCTTTCTTT.

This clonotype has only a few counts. Here the CDR3 DNA reads TGCGCCAGCAGCCAGGGGGGCAGGGGTATGAACACTGAAGCTTTCTTT. Its protein is CASSQGGRGMNTEAFF. The V call is TRBV4-1, the J call TRBJ1-1, with D perhaps TRBD1 (6 bases). CDR1 and CDR2 (germline): MGHRA, YSYEKL. V lost 3 bases and J lost 0, with 14 bases in between. The CDR3 spans 16 residues.

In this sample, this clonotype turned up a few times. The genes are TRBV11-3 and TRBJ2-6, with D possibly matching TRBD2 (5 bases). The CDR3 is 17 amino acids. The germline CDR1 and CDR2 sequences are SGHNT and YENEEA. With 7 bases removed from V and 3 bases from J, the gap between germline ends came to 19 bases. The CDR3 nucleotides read TGTGCCAGCACTCAAGGAATGGGGAGTTTTGGGGCCAACGTCCTGACTTTC. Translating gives CASTQGMGSFGANVLTF.

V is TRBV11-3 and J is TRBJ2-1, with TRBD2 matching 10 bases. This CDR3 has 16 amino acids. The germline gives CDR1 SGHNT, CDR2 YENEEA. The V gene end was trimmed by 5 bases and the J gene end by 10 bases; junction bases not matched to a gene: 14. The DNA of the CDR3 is TGTGCCAGCAGCGGAAGGAAGCGGGGGGGCGGGGACGAGCAGTTCTTC. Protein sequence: CASSGRKRGGGDEQFF.

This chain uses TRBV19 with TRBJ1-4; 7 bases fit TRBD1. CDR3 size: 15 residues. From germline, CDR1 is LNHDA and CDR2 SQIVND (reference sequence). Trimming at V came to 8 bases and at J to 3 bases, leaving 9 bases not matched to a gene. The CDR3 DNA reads TGTGCCAGTCGCCCCACCGGGACAGCTAATGAAAAACTGTTTTTT. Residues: CASRPTGTANEKLFF.

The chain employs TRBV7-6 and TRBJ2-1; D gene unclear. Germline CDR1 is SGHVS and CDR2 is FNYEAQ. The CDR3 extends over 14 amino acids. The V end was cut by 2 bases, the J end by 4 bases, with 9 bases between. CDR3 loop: CASSLHEEYNEQFF. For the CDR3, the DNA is TGTGCCAGCAGCTTACATGAAGAATACAATGAGCAGTTCTTC. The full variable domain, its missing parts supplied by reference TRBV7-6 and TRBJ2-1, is GAGVSQSPRYKVTKRGQDVALRCDPISGHVSLYWYRQALGQGPEFLTYFNYEAQQDKSGLPNDRFSAERPEGSISTLTIQRTEQRDSAMYRCASSLHEEYNEQFFGPGTRLTVL.

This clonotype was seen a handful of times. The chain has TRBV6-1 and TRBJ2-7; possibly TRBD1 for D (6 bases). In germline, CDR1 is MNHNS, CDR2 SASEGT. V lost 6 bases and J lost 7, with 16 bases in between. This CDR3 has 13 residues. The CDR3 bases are TGTGCCAGCAGACATGGACAGCTTCGAGAGCAGTACTTC. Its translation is CASRHGQLREQYF.

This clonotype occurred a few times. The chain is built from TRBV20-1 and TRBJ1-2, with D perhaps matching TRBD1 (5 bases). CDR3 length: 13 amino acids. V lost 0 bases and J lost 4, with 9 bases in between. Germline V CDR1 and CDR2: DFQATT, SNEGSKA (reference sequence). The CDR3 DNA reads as TGCAGTGCTAGAGATGGGGGGAGCTATGGCTACACCTTC. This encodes CSARDGGSYGYTF.

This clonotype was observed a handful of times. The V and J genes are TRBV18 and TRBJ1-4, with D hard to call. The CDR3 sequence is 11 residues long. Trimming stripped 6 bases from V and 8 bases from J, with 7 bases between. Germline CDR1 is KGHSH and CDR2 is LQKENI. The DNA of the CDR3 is TGTGCCAGCTCTACCAGCGAAAAACTGTTTTTT. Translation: CASSTSEKLFF.

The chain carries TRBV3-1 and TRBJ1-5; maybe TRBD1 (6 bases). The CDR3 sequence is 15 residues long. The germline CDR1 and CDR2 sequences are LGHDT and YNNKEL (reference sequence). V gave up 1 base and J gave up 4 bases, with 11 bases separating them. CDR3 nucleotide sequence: TGTGCCAGCAGCCAAGCAACAGGGTTGAATCAGCCCCAGCATTTT. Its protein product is CASSQATGLNQPQHF.

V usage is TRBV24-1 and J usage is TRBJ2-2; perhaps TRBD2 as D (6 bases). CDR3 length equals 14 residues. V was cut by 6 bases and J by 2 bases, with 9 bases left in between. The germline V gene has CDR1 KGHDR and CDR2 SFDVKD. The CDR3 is CATSRGSNTGELFF. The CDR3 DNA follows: TGTGCCACCAGTCGGGGGTCTAACACCGGGGAGCTGTTTTTT.

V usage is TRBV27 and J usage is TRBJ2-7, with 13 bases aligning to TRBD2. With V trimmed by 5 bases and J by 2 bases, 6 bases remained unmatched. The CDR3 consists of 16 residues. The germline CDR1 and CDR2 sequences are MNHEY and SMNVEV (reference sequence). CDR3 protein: CASSTGLAGNTYEQYF. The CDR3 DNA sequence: TGTGCCAGCAGTACGGGACTAGCGGGGAATACCTACGAGCAGTACTTC.

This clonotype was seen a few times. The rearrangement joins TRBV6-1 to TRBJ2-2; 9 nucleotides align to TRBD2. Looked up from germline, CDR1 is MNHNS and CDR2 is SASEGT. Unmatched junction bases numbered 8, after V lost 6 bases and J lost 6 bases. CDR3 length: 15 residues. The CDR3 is CASSPSGGGAGELFF. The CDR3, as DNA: TGTGCCAGCAGCCCCTCCGGCGGGGGGGCCGGGGAGCTGTTTTTT.

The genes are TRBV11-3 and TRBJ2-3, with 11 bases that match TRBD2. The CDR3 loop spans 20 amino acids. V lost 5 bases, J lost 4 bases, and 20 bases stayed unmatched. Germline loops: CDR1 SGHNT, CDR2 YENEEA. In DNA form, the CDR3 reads TGTGCCAGCAGCAAAGGGTTCTCTAGCGGGGGGTTTGGACAACCAGATACGCAGTATTTT. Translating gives CASSKGFSSGGFGQPDTQYF.

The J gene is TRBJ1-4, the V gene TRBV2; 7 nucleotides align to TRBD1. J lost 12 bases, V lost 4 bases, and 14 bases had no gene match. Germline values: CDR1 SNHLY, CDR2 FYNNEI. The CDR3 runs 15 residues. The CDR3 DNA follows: TGTGCCAGCAGTGGTGCGGACAGGCCAACGAAAGAACTGTTTTTT. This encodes CASSGADRPTKELFF. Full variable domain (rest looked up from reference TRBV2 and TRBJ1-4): EPEVTQTPSHQVTQMGQEVILRCVPISNHLYFYWYRQILGQKVEFLVSFYNNEISEKSEIFDDQFSVERPDGSNFTLKIRSTKLEDSAMYFCASSGADRPTKELFFGSGTQLSVL.

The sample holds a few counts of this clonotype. This chain's CDR3 is CATRITGIIDTEAFF. The DNA for the CDR3 is TGTGCCACCAGAATAACAGGAATTATAGACACTGAAGCTTTCTTT. The rearrangement links TRBV24-1 to TRBJ1-1; tentative D call: TRBD1 (5 bases). This CDR3 has 15 amino acids. Per the germline V gene, CDR1 is KGHDR and CDR2 is SFDVKD. V dropped 7 bases and J dropped 3 bases, with 17 bases sitting between them.

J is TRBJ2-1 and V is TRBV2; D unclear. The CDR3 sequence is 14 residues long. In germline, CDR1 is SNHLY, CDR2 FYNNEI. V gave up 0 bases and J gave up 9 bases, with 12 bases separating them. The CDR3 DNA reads TGTGCCAGCAGTGAAGCGGTTCTCGTCAGTGAGCAGTTCTTC. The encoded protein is CASSEAVLVSEQFF.

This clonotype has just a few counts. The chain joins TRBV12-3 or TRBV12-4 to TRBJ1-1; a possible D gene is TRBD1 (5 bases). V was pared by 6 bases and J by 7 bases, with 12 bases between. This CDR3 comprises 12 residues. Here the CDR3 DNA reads TGTGCCAGCAGGGCAGGGACGTATGAAGCTTTCTTT. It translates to CASRAGTYEAFF.

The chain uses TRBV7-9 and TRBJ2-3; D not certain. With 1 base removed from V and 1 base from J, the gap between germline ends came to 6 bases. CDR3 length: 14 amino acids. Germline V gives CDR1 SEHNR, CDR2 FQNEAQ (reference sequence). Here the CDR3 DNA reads TGTGCCAGCAGCTTAGACTGGGGCACAGATACGCAGTATTTT. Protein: CASSLDWGTDTQYF.